These T cell receptor beta chains were read from a single sample in a study of siplizumab effects on memory and regulatory T cells. Generated by immunoSEQ multiplex PCR, the TCRdb table keeps only in-frame clones and is missing some. The sample has about 26,000 clones; approximately 82% are singletons. Material: memory CD4+ T cells sorted from blood. These receptors were taken from a human donor in good health. CDR3s include the opening cysteine and the closing phenylalanine or tryptophan. A D gene is named only where the DNA matches it firmly.

v_gene: TRBV7-8
d_gene: -
j_gene: TRBJ1-1
len: 16
CDR3aa: CASSSPNLAGNTEAFF
CDR3nt: TGTGCCAGCAGCTCCCCCAATCTGGCGGGGAACACTGAAGCTTTCTTT

v_gene: TRBV11-3
d_gene: -
j_gene: TRBJ2-1
len: 14
CDR3aa: CASSLVQGINEQFF
CDR3nt: TGTGCCAGCAGCTTAGTGCAGGGAATCAACGAGCAGTTCTTC

v_gene: TRBV4-1
d_gene: TRBD1
j_gene: TRBJ1-5
len: 14
CDR3aa: CASSQGQGGQPQHF
CDR3nt: TGCGCCAGCAGCCAAGGACAGGGGGGACAGCCCCAGCATTTT

v_gene: TRBV7-3
d_gene: -
j_gene: TRBJ2-7
len: 15
CDR3aa: CASSSKSSPVHEQYF
CDR3nt: TGTGCCAGCAGCTCCAAATCCTCCCCGGTCCACGAGCAGTACTTC

v_gene: TRBV7-8
d_gene: TRBD1
j_gene: TRBJ1-2
len: 14
CDR3aa: CASSPGGQGPGYTF
CDR3nt: TGTGCCAGCAGCCCGGGGGGACAGGGTCCGGGCTACACCTTC

v_gene: TRBV6-1
d_gene: -
j_gene: TRBJ1-1
len: 16
CDR3aa: CASSEARGPPGTEAFF
CDR3nt: TGTGCCAGCAGTGAAGCTCGGGGACCGCCGGGGACTGAAGCTTTCTTT

v_gene: TRBV11-2
d_gene: -
j_gene: TRBJ1-2
len: 15
CDR3aa: CASSLVQTTNYGYTF
CDR3nt: TGTGCCAGCAGCTTAGTTCAGACGACCAACTATGGCTACACCTTC

v_gene: TRBV7-6
d_gene: -
j_gene: TRBJ2-7
len: 14
CDR3aa: CASSRWGASYEQYF
CDR3nt: TGTGCCAGCAGCCGATGGGGCGCATCCTACGAGCAGTACTTC

v_gene: TRBV4-2
d_gene: TRBD2
j_gene: TRBJ2-7
len: 16
CDR3aa: CASSRDLAGDSYEQYF
CDR3nt: TGTGCCAGCAGCCGAGACCTAGCGGGGGACTCCTACGAGCAGTACTTC

v_gene: TRBV7-6
d_gene: TRBD2
j_gene: TRBJ2-7
len: 16
CDR3aa: CASSLAGTSGSREQYF
CDR3nt: TGTGCCAGCAGCCTCGCGGGGACTAGCGGGAGTCGAGAGCAGTACTTC